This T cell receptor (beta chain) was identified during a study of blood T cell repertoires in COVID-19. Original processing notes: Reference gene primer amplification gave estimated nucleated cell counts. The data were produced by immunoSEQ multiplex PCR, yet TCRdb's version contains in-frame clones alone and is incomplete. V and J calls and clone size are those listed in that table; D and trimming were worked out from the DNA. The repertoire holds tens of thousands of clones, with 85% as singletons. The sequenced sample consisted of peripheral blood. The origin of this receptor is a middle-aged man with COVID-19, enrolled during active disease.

CDR3 DNA sequence: TGCAGTGCTAGAGGGGCGGAGACCCAGTACTTC. Translating gives CSARGAETQYF. V usage is TRBV20-1 and J usage is TRBJ2-5; D uncertain. The CDR3 is 11 residues long. In germline, CDR1 is DFQATT, CDR2 SNEGSKA (reference sequence). V lost 1 base to trimming and J lost 5 bases, with 5 bases between them.